One sample yielded the 24 T cell receptor beta chains listed below, sequenced in a study of tumor-infiltrating lymphocytes in primary liver carcinoma. A primer matching the constant region was used to make TCR beta cDNA from 500 to 650 ng of total RNA. Employing slightly modified ARM-PCR, three nested multiplex PCR rounds were run, and these gave rise to the TCR beta libraries. For around 11 cycles apiece, the opening two PCR rounds ran with TRBV1-TRBV30 forward primers and a C-beta reverse primer. TCRdb analysed the multiplex PCR reads with MiXCR anew, one entry per CDR3 protein. The table lists about 310,000 distinct CDR3 sequences, about 50% of them singletons. The researchers obtained blood RNA from unsorted whole blood and also extracted germline DNA. The sample taken for sequencing was peripheral blood. The receptors derive from a woman aged 30 to 39 with primary liver carcinoma and hepatitis B virus infection.

As for this clonotype: A much larger clone lies a single base off, so this may be a read error. The chain has TRBV4-2 and TRBJ2-1; weak D call: TRBD2 (6 bases). Germline V gene lookup returns CDR1 LGHNA and CDR2 YNFKEQ. There are 15 residues in the CDR3. The CDR3 coding sequence is TGTGCCGGCAGCCAAGTTGAGACTAGCTACAATGAGCAGTTCTTC. Its protein is CAGSQVETSYNEQFF.

With respect to this clonotype: A much larger clone sits a single nucleotide away, making a read error possible. The chain is built from TRBV4-1 and TRBJ2-2; D is possibly TRBD2 (5 bases). Germline V CDR1 and CDR2: MGHRA, YSYEKL. The CDR3 loop spans 11 amino acids. CDR3 protein: CASSQAGELLF. DNA for the CDR3: TGCGCCAGCAGCCAAGCCGGGGAGCTGCTTTTT.

To note about this clonotype: At one boundary the junction diverges from the germline segment, which might be a read error. The chain has TRBV11-2 and TRBJ2-5; 9 bases map to TRBD1. The CDR3 is made up of 15 amino acids. The V gene's germline CDR1 is SGHAT and CDR2 FQNNGV. The CDR3 region is CAGSLGDREGETQYF. The DNA of the CDR3 is TGTGCCGGCAGCTTAGGGGACAGGGAGGGAGAGACCCAATACTTC.

This clonotype has a count of ten or more. The rearrangement links TRBV11-2 to TRBJ2-7; 9 bases align to TRBD1. With 5 bases clipped from V and 5 bases from J, the junction kept 10 bases outside the gene matches. CDR3 length: 15 residues. Germline CDR1 SGHAT, CDR2 FQNNGV. CDR3 DNA: TGTGCCAGCAGCCAAACGACAGGGGGGTTCGACGAGCAGTACTTC. Protein sequence: CASSQTTGGFDEQYF. The variable domain in full, completed from reference TRBV11-2 and TRBJ2-7, reads EAGVAQSPRYKIIEKRQSVAFWCNPISGHATLYWYQQILGQGPKLLIQFQNNGVVDDSQLPKDRFSAERLKGVDSTLKIQPAKLEDSAVYLCASSQTTGGFDEQYFGPGTRLTVT.

This clonotype showed up many times. V and J are TRBV6-5 and TRBJ2-1, with 15 bases fitting TRBD2. The length of the CDR3 is 16 residues. Germline CDR1 reads MNHEY; CDR2 reads SVGAGI. Losses at the gene ends were 5 bases for V and 6 bases for J; bases not matched to a gene: 5. This CDR3 is CASSLGLAGGLNEQFF. CDR3 coding DNA: TGTGCCAGCAGTCTAGGACTAGCGGGAGGGCTCAATGAGCAGTTCTTC.

Points on this clonotype: A much larger clonotype is one base distant, so this may be a read error. V is TRBV6-6 and J is TRBJ1-3; D is undetermined. CDR1 is MNHNY and CDR2 is SVGAGI in the germline V gene (reference sequence). V was cut by 5 bases and J by 4 bases, with 15 bases left in between. CDR3 length: 15 amino acids. CDR3 sequence reads: CASSAATWFGNTIYF. DNA for the CDR3: TGTGCCAGCAGTGCGGCGACATGGTTCGGAAACACCATATATTTT.

The chain carries TRBV28 and TRBJ1-1; TRBD1 is a possible D gene (5 bases). The CDR3 runs 14 residues. The V gene lost 6 bases and the J gene lost 6 bases, with 17 bases spanning the gap. The germline V gene encodes CDR1 MDHEN and CDR2 SYDVKM. CDR3 amino acids: CASSQSGTQAEAFF. The DNA of the CDR3 is TGTGCCAGCAGCCAAAGCGGGACGCAGGCTGAAGCTTTCTTT.

This chain uses TRBV7-2 with TRBJ2-1; D unclear. Germline V gene lookup returns CDR1 SGHTA and CDR2 FQGNSA. The V and J ends lost 0 bases and 2 bases respectively, with 8 bases between them. The CDR3 is made up of 15 amino acids. CDR3 loop: CASSLAGLTYNEQFF. The CDR3 DNA is TGTGCCAGCAGCTTAGCGGGATTGACCTACAATGAGCAGTTCTTC.

This clonotype was picked up one time. One end of the junction fails to match germline, which may point to a read error. The chain links TRBV10-3 to TRBJ1-1; D possibly corresponds to TRBD1 (5 bases). CDR3 length: 11 amino acids. The V gene's germline CDR1 is ENHRY and CDR2 SYGVKD. CDR3 in DNA: TGTGGCATCAGGGATAACACTGAAGCTTTCTTT. Translated: CGIRDNTEAFF.

About this clonotype: One end of the junction varies from germline; a read error may be responsible. The rearrangement links TRBV11-2 to TRBJ2-3; D is perhaps TRBD1 (7 bases). The germline V gene has CDR1 SGHAT and CDR2 FQNNGV. The CDR3 extends over 16 amino acids. The CDR3 spells CASSRKRGGGTDTRYF. The CDR3 DNA follows: TGTGCCAGCAGCCGCAAAAGAGGAGGGGGCACAGATACGCGGTATTTT.

This clonotype showed up many times. V is TRBV12-3 or TRBV12-4 and J is TRBJ1-5, with no clear D. The CDR3 is 15 amino acids. V shed 3 bases and J shed 1 base, with 10 bases lying between them. The CDR3 DNA reads TGTGCCAGCAGTTTCGGTGGCGGCAGCAATCAGCCCCAGCATTTT. Amino acids: CASSFGGGSNQPQHF.

The rearrangement links TRBV4-1 to TRBJ1-2; the D is unclear. Germline V gene sequence: CDR1 MGHRA, CDR2 YSYEKL. The CDR3 is made up of 15 amino acids. Trimming pared 1 base from V and 8 bases from J, leaving 17 bases between. CDR3 residues: CASSQVRAFSVGYTF. CDR3 bases: TGCGCCAGCAGCCAAGTCCGAGCATTCAGCGTGGGCTACACCTTC.

This rearrangement joins TRBV7-6 to TRBJ2-1, with D possibly matching TRBD2 (5 bases). The CDR3 has 14 amino acids. Germline V gene sequence: CDR1 SGHVS, CDR2 FNYEAQ. The V end lost 3 bases, the J end lost 3 bases, and 9 bases lay between the germline ends. The CDR3 coding sequence is TGTGCCAGCAGCTTTAGCGAGGTCTACAATGAGCAGTTCTTC. Translated, it gives CASSFSEVYNEQFF.

Of note for this clonotype: A much bigger clone sits one base away, suggesting this may be a read error. The gene calls are TRBV6-2 or TRBV6-3 and TRBJ2-4, with 7 bases identical to TRBD2. V gave up 1 base and J gave up 5 bases; unmatched junction bases: 20. The CDR3 length is 20 residues. Germline V lookup: CDR1 MNHEY, CDR2 SVGEGT. The CDR3 DNA reads TGTGCCAGCAGTTACTACATCCCGGGACTAACAAAGAGGGAGGAAAACATTCAGTACTTC. It translates to CASSYYIPGLTKREENIQYF.

This clonotype appeared a single time. At one end, the junction sequence differs from germline, possibly due to a read error. The V call is TRBV11-1, the J call TRBJ2-1, with 8 positions matching TRBD1. The CDR3 is made up of 16 amino acids. Per the germline V gene, CDR1 is SGHAT and CDR2 is FQDESV (reference sequence). The CDR3 is CASSLLAGQGISERLF. The CDR3 DNA sequence: TGTGCCAGCAGCTTATTGGCCGGACAGGGTATCAGTGAGCGGCTCTTC. The full variable domain, in which reference TRBV11-1 and TRBJ2-1 provide the parts outside the CDR3, is EAEVAQSPRYKITEKSQAVAFWCDPISGHATLYWYRQILGQGPELLVQFQDESVVDDSQLPKDRFSAERLKGVDSTLKIQPAELGDSAMYLCASSLLAGQGISERLFGPGTRLTVL.

This clonotype was observed once. One junction end does not reproduce the germline sequence, and a read error may be involved. The chain is built from TRBV11-2 and TRBJ1-1; 7 nucleotides line up with TRBD1. Germline V gives CDR1 SGHAT, CDR2 FQNNGV. The length of the CDR3 is 19 residues. Here the CDR3 reads CVSSSGPDRHTRFFTEASF. As DNA, the CDR3 is TGTGTCAGCAGCTCGGGCCCGGACAGGCATACGAGATTCTTCACTGAAGCTTCCTTT. Combining the CDR3 with reference TRBV11-2 and TRBJ1-1 gives the whole variable domain EAGVAQSPRYKIIEKRQSVAFWCNPISGHATLYWYQQILGQGPKLLIQFQNNGVVDDSQLPKDRFSAERLKGVDSTLKIQPAKLEDSAVYLCVSSSGPDRHTRFFTEASFGQGTRLTVV.

This clonotype was seen at least ten times. The chain couples TRBV29-1 to TRBJ2-3; D might be TRBD2 (5 bases). CDR1 and CDR2 from the germline V gene are SQVTM and ANQGSEA. V lost 0 bases to trimming and J lost 6 bases, with 16 bases between them. The CDR3 sequence is 15 residues long. The CDR3 protein is CSVEDRGLGVDTQYF. Written as DNA, the CDR3 is TGCAGCGTTGAAGACCGAGGCCTGGGAGTGGATACGCAGTATTTT.

The chain couples TRBV12-3 or TRBV12-4 to TRBJ2-1; 12 nucleotides agree with TRBD2. The ends lost 9 bases at V and 4 bases at J; junction bases unmatched: 4. CDR3 length equals 14 residues. In nucleotides, the CDR3 is TGTGCCAGTATGACTAGCGGGAGATACAATGAGCAGTTCTTC. The encoded protein is CASMTSGRYNEQFF.

In its sample, this clonotype was seen many times. V is TRBV4-3 and J is TRBJ2-1; D unresolved. Germline lookup yields CDR1 LGHNA and CDR2 YSLEER. The V gene lost 0 bases and the J gene lost 2 bases, with 14 bases spanning the gap. The CDR3 totals 17 residues. The CDR3 nucleotides are TGCGCCAGCAGCCAAGATCCCAGACACCCAACCTACAATGAGCAGTTCTTC. Its protein product is CASSQDPRHPTYNEQFF.

V is TRBV12-5 and J is TRBJ2-5; D not resolved. V lost 2 bases and J lost 0, with 22 bases in between. The CDR3 covers 19 residues. In germline, CDR1 is LGHNT, CDR2 FRNRAP. This CDR3 is CASGLMVFWPPRYQETQYF. The CDR3 DNA sequence: TGTGCTAGTGGTTTGATGGTATTTTGGCCGCCGCGCTACCAAGAGACCCAGTACTTC. Together with reference TRBV12-5 and TRBJ2-5, the CDR3 gives the full variable domain: DARVTQTPRHKVTEMGQEVTMRCQPILGHNTVFWYRQTMMQGLELLAYFRNRAPLDDSGMPKDRFSAEMPDATLATLKIQPSEPRDSAVYFCASGLMVFWPPRYQETQYFGPGTRLLVL.

The chain uses TRBV6-5 and TRBJ2-5, with TRBD2 identical over 9 bases. Germline CDR1 is MNHEY and CDR2 is SVGAGI. The V and J ends lost 0 bases and 5 bases, in that order; junction bases with no gene match: 4. The CDR3 sequence is 15 residues long. The CDR3 is CASSYSPSGTETQYF. DNA for the CDR3: TGTGCCAGCAGTTACTCGCCTAGCGGGACCGAGACCCAGTACTTC.

Regarding this clonotype: One end of the junction varies from germline; a read error may be responsible. The genes are TRBV4-1 and TRBJ2-1; TRBD2 matches at 11 bases. This CDR3 contains 21 residues. The germline CDR1 and CDR2 sequences are MGHRA and YSYEKL. The CDR3 is CASSQRWTFGSSGRRGNEQLF. CDR3 nucleotides: TGCGCCAGCAGCCAACGGTGGACCTTCGGGTCTAGCGGGAGGCGGGGGAATGAGCAGTTATTC.

As to this clonotype: This may stem from a read error, because a much larger clone lies one nucleotide away. This chain links TRBV11-2 with TRBJ2-7, with a possible D match to TRBD2 (6 bases). The CDR3 contains 14 residues. Germline values: CDR1 SGHAT, CDR2 FQNNGV. The chain's CDR3 is CTSSLAAGAYEQYF. The DNA of the CDR3 is TGTACCAGCAGCTTAGCGGCCGGTGCCTACGAGCAGTACTTC. Using reference TRBV11-2 and TRBJ2-7 for the parts outside the CDR3, the full variable domain is EAGVAQSPRYKIIEKRQSVAFWCNPISGHATLYWYQQILGQGPKLLIQFQNNGVVDDSQLPKDRFSAERLKGVDSTLKIQPAKLEDSAVYLCTSSLAAGAYEQYFGPGTRLTVT.

The chain couples TRBV6-5 to TRBJ2-7; TRBD1 might be the D (6 bases). V was pared by 11 bases and J by 0 bases, with 20 bases between. CDR1 is MNHEY, CDR2 SVGAGI, per germline. The CDR3 is 15 residues long. The CDR3 protein is CAGSYKDSISYEQYF. Here the CDR3 DNA reads TGTGCCGGAAGTTACAAGGACAGCATCTCCTACGAGCAGTACTTC.